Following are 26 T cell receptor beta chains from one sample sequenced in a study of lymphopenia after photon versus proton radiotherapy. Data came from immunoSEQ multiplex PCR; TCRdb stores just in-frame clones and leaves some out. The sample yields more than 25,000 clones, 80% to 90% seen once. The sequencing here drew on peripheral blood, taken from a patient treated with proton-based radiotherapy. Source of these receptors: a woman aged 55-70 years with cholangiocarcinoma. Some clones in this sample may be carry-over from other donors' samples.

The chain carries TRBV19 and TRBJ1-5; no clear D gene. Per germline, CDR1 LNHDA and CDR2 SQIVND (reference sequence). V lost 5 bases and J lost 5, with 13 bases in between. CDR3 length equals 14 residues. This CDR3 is CASSQVDGDQPQHF. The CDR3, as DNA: TGTGCCAGTAGTCAGGTGGACGGCGATCAGCCCCAGCATTTT.

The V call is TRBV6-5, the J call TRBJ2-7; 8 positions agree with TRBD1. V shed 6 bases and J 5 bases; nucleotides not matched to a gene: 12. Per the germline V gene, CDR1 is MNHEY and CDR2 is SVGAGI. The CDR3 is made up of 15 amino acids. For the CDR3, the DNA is TGTGCCAGCAGCAGTGGACAGGGCGTTGATAACGAGCAGTACTTC. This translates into CASSSGQGVDNEQYF.

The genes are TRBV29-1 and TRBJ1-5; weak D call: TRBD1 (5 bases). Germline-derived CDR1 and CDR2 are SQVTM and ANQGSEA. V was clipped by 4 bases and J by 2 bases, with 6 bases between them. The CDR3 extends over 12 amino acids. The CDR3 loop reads CSVGGGNQPQHF. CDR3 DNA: TGCAGCGTTGGGGGCGGCAATCAGCCCCAGCATTTT.

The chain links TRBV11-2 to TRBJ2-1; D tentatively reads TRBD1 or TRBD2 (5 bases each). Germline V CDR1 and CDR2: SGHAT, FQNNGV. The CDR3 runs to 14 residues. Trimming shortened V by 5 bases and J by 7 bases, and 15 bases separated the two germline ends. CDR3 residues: CASSTSGGGNEQFF. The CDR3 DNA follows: TGTGCCAGCAGCACTAGTGGGGGTGGGAATGAGCAGTTCTTC.

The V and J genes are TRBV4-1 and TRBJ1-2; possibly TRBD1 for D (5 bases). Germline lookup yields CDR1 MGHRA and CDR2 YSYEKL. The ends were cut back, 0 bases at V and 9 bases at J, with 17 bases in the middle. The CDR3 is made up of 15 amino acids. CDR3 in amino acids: CASSQDRDGLRRYTF. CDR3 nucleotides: TGCGCCAGCAGCCAAGATAGGGACGGTTTGAGGCGCTACACCTTC.

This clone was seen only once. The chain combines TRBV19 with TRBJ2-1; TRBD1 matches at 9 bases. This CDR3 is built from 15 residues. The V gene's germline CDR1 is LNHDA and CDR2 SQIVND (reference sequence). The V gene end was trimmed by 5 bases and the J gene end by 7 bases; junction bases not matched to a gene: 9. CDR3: CASSARDRDRNEQFF. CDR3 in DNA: TGTGCCAGTAGTGCCCGGGACAGGGATAGGAATGAGCAGTTCTTC.

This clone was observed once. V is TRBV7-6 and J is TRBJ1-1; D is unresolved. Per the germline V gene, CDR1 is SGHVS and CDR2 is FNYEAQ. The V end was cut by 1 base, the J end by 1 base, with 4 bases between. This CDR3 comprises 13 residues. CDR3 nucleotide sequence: TGTGCCAGCAGCTTAGTCGGGAACACTGAAGCTTTCTTT. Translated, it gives CASSLVGNTEAFF. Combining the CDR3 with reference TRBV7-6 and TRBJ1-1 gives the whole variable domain GAGVSQSPRYKVTKRGQDVALRCDPISGHVSLYWYRQALGQGPEFLTYFNYEAQQDKSGLPNDRFSAERPEGSISTLTIQRTEQRDSAMYRCASSLVGNTEAFFGQGTRLTVV.

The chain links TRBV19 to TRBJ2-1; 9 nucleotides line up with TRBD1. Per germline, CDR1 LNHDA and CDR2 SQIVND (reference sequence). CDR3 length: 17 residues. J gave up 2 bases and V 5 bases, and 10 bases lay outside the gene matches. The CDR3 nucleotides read TGTGCCAGTAGTTCAAGTCCGGGACAGGGTCCCTACAATGAGCAGTTCTTC. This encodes CASSSSPGQGPYNEQFF.

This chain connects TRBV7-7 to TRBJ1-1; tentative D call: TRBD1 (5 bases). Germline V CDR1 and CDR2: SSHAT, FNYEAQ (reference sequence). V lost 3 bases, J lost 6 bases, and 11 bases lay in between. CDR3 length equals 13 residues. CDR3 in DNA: TGTGCCAGCAGCTTGGGGGGGGATTCTGAAGCTTTCTTT. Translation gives CASSLGGDSEAFF. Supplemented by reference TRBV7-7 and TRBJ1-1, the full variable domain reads GAGVSQSPRYKVTKRGQDVTLRCDPISSHATLYWYQQALGQGPEFLTYFNYEAQPDKSGLPSDRFSAERPEGSISTLTIQRTEQRDSAMYRCASSLGGDSEAFFGQGTRLTVV.

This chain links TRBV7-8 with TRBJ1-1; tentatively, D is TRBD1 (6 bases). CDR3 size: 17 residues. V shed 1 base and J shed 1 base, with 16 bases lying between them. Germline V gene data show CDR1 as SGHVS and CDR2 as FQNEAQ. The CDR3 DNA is TGTGCCAGCAGCTTAGGTCCGACTACAGGGCCGAACACTGAAGCTTTCTTT. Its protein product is CASSLGPTTGPNTEAFF.

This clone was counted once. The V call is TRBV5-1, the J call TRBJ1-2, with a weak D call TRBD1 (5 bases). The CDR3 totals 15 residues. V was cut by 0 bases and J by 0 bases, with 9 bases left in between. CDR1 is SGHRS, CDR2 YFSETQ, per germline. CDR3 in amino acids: CASSLAAGTNYGYTF. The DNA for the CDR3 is TGCGCCAGCAGCTTGGCAGCAGGGACTAACTATGGCTACACCTTC.

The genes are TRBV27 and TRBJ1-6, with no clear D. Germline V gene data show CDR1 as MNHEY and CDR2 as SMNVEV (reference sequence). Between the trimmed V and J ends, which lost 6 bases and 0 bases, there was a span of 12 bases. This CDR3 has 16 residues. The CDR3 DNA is TGTGCCAGCAGCTTAGAGATGAGCTCCTATAATTCACCCCTCCACTTT. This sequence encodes CASSLEMSSYNSPLHF.

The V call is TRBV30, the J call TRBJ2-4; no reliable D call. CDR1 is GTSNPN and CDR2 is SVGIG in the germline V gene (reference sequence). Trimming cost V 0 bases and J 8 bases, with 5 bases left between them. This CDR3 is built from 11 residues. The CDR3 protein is CAWSVRDIQYF. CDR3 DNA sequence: TGTGCCTGGAGTGTACGGGACATTCAGTACTTC.

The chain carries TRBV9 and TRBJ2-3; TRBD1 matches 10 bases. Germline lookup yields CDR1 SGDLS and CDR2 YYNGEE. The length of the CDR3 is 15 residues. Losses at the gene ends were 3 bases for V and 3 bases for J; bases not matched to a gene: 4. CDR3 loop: CASSARGQGTDTQYF. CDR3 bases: TGTGCCAGCAGCGCCAGGGGACAGGGGACAGATACGCAGTATTTT.

The CDR3 region has the DNA TGCAGTGGGATAGGCGTCGAGACCCAGTACTTC. This sequence encodes CSGIGVETQYF. The rearrangement links TRBV20-1 to TRBJ2-5; D remains ambiguous. The CDR3 sequence is 11 residues long. Looked up from germline, CDR1 is DFQATT and CDR2 is SNEGSKA (reference sequence). Trimming removed 7 bases at V and 5 bases at J, with 11 bases between.

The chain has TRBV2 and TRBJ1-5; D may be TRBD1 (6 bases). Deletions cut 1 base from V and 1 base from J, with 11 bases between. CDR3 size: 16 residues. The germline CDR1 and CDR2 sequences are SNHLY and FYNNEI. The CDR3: CASSEVLGGSNQPQHF. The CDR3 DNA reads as TGTGCCAGCAGTGAAGTATTAGGGGGGAGCAATCAGCCCCAGCATTTT.

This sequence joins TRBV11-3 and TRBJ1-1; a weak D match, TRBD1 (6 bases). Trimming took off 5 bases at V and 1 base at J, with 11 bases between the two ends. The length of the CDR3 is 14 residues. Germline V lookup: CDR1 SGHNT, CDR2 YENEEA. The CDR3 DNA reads TGTGCCAGCAGCCACCGGGACAAGAACACTGAAGCTTTCTTT. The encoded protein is CASSHRDKNTEAFF.

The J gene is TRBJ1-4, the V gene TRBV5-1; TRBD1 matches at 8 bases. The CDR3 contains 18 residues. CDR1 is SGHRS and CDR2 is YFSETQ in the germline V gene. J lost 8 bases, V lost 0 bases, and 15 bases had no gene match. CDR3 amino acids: CASSLASGGARLEEKLFF. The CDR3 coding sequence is TGCGCCAGCAGCTTGGCGTCAGGGGGCGCGAGGTTAGAAGAAAAACTGTTTTTT.

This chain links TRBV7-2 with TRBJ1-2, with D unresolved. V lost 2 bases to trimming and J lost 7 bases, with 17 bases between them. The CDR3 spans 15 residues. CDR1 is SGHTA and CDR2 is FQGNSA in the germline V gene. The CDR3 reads CASSLYGVALGGYTF. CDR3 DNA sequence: TGTGCCAGCAGCTTATACGGGGTGGCGCTCGGTGGCTACACCTTC.

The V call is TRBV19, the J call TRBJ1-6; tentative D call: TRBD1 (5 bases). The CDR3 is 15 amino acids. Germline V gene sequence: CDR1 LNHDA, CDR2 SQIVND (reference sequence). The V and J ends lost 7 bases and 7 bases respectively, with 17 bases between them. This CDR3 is CASIGDSGLNSPLHF. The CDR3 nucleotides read TGTGCCAGTATTGGGGACTCCGGGCTCAATTCACCCCTCCACTTT.

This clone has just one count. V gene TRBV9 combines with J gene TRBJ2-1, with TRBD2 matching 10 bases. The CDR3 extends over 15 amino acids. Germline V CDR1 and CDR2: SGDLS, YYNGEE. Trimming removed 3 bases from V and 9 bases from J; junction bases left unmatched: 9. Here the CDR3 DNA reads TGTGCCAGCAGCGCCAGCGGGGGGGGCCTTTCTGAGCAGTTCTTC. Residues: CASSASGGGLSEQFF.

In DNA form, the CDR3 reads TGTGCCATCAGTGAGTCTCCGGGACTAGCGGTGTCAGATACGCAGTATTTT. It specifies CAISESPGLAVSDTQYF. The chain is built from TRBV10-3 and TRBJ2-3, with TRBD2 matching over 11 bases. V shed 0 bases and J 4 bases; nucleotides not matched to a gene: 6. Germline V gene data show CDR1 as ENHRY and CDR2 as SYGVKD. The CDR3 has 17 amino acids.

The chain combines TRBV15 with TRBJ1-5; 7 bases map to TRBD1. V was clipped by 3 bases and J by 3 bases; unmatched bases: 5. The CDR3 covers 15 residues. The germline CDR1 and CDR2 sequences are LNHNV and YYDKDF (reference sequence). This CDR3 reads CATSSRDRVNQPQHF. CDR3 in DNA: TGTGCCACCAGCAGCCGGGACAGAGTCAATCAGCCCCAGCATTTT. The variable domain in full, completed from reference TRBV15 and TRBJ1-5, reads DAMVIQNPRYQVTQFGKPVTLSCSQTLNHNVMYWYQQKSSQAPKLLFHYYDKDFNNEADTPDNFQSRRPNTSFCFLDIRSPGLGDTAMYLCATSSRDRVNQPQHFGDGTRLSIL.

In DNA form, the CDR3 reads TGTGCCAGCTCACCACCTCCAGGGGATGAGCAGTTCTTC. Its translation is CASSPPPGDEQFF. J is TRBJ2-1 and V is TRBV18; TRBD1 might be the D (6 bases). The CDR3 spans 13 residues. Germline CDR1 KGHSH, CDR2 LQKENI. The V and J ends lost 0 bases and 8 bases respectively, with 8 bases between them.

CDR3 protein: CASSITGVLNTEAFF. Here the CDR3 DNA reads TGTGCCAGTAGTATAACAGGGGTTCTTAACACTGAAGCTTTCTTT. This chain joins TRBV19 and TRBJ1-1; 7 bases match TRBD1. The CDR3 contains 15 residues. The ends lost 2 bases at V and 2 bases at J; junction bases unmatched: 5. The germline CDR1 and CDR2 sequences are LNHDA and SQIVND (reference sequence). The variable domain in full, with the rest retrieved from reference TRBV19 and TRBJ1-1, is DGGITQSPKYLFRKEGQNVTLSCEQNLNHDAMYWYRQDPGQGLRLIYYSQIVNDFQKGDIAEGYSVSREKKESFPLTVTSAQKNPTAFYLCASSITGVLNTEAFFGQGTRLTVV.

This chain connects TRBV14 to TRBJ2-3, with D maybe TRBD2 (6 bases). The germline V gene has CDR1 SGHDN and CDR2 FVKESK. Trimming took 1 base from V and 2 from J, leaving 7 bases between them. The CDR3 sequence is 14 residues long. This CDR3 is CASSQAGVTDTQYF. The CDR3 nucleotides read TGTGCCAGCAGCCAAGCGGGAGTCACAGATACGCAGTATTTT.